The rows below give T cell receptor beta chains drawn from one sample of a study of early T cells in non-severe SARS-CoV-2 infection. TCRdb called the 5' RACE reads again in MiXCR, with one record for every CDR3 protein. The repertoire holds approximately 65,000 distinct CDR3 sequences, roughly 14% seen once, with 3.5% to 5% in the top ten. The sample was whole blood. Receptors originate from an adult who was a healthcare worker with PCR-confirmed SARS-CoV-2 infection or an uninfected control (not recorded which). The CDR3 runs from the conserved cysteine through the conserved F or W. Fields, in order: V gene, J gene, D gene, clone size, CDR3 DNA, CDR3 protein. A D gene is named only where the DNA matches it firmly. Rows give clone size only sometimes, using once, few, many, or a class for an expanded clone.

V gene: TRBV6-5
J gene: TRBJ1-4
D gene: TRBD1
clone size: .
CDR3 DNA: TGTGCCAGCAGGCCCCGGGACAGGGTGGAAAAACTGTTTTTT
CDR3 protein: CASRPRDRVEKLFF

V gene: TRBV6-2/TRBV6-3
J gene: TRBJ1-1
D gene: .
clone size: few
CDR3 DNA: TGTGCCAGCAGTTACTCGTCCTGGGAAGCTTTCTTT
CDR3 protein: CASSYSSWEAFF

V gene: TRBV19
J gene: TRBJ2-5
D gene: .
clone size: .
CDR3 DNA: TGTGCCAGTAGTATGGAAACGGGGACCCAGTACTTC
CDR3 protein: CASSMETGTQYF

V gene: TRBV5-1
J gene: TRBJ1-1
D gene: TRBD1
clone size: many
CDR3 DNA: TGCGCCAGCAGCTTGGCCGACAGGGAGAACACTGAAGCTTTCTTT
CDR3 protein: CASSLADRENTEAFF

V gene: TRBV20-1
J gene: TRBJ2-7
D gene: .
clone size: many
CDR3 DNA: TGCAGTGCTGGGCCCTCTGGCAAGCAGTACTTC
CDR3 protein: CSAGPSGKQYF

V gene: TRBV19
J gene: TRBJ2-7
D gene: .
clone size: few
CDR3 DNA: TGTGCCAGTAGTAACCTCGGAAAGACCGCCCGGTTGAGCGAGCAGTACTTC
CDR3 protein: CASSNLGKTARLSEQYF

V gene: TRBV12-5
J gene: TRBJ2-3
D gene: TRBD2
clone size: many
CDR3 DNA: TGTGCTAGTGGTGGACCCTGGACTAGCGGGGGGACCGGAGATACGCAGTATTTT
CDR3 protein: CASGGPWTSGGTGDTQYF

V gene: TRBV12-3/TRBV12-4
J gene: TRBJ1-2
D gene: TRBD1
clone size: .
CDR3 DNA: TGTGCCAGCAGTAAAAGGGACAGGGCGTACTATGGCTACACCTTC
CDR3 protein: CASSKRDRAYYGYTF

V gene: TRBV7-3
J gene: TRBJ2-1
D gene: .
clone size: .
CDR3 DNA: TGTGCCAGCAGCTTATTTTCAGGGCAGAATGAGCAGTTCTTC
CDR3 protein: CASSLFSGQNEQFF

V gene: TRBV20-1
J gene: TRBJ2-3
D gene: TRBD1
clone size: few
CDR3 DNA: TGCAGTGCTGGGGACAGGGCCGCAGATACGCAGTATTTT
CDR3 protein: CSAGDRAADTQYF

V gene: TRBV7-6
J gene: TRBJ1-5
D gene: .
clone size: .
CDR3 DNA: TGTGCCAGCAGCTCCGGGGCCCATCAGCCCCAGCATTTT
CDR3 protein: CASSSGAHQPQHF